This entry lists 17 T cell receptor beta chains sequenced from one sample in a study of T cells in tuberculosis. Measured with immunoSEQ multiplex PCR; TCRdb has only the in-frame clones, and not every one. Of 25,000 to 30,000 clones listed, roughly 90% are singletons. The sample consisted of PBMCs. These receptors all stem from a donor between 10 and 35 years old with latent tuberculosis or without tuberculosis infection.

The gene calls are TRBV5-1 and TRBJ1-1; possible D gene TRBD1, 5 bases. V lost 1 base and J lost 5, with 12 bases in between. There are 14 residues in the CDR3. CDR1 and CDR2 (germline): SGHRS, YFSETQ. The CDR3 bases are TGCGCCAGCAGCTTGTGGGGGGAATCGACTGAAGCTTTCTTT. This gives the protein CASSLWGESTEAFF.

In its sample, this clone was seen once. The CDR3 is CASLDRATGELFF. The DNA of the CDR3 is TGTGCCAGCCTCGACAGGGCAACCGGGGAGCTGTTTTTT. The V and J genes are TRBV25-1 and TRBJ2-2; TRBD1 agrees at 7 bases. CDR3 length equals 13 residues. Trimming cost V 8 bases and J 5 bases; bases outside gene matches: 5. Germline V gives CDR1 MGHDK, CDR2 SYGVNS.

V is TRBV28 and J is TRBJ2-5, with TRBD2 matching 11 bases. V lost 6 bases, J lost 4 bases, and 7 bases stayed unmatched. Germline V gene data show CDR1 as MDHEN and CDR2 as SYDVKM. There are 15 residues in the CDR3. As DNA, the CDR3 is TGTGCCAGCAGCTCCCTAGCGGGGGGTGGAGAGACCCAGTACTTC. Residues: CASSSLAGGGETQYF.

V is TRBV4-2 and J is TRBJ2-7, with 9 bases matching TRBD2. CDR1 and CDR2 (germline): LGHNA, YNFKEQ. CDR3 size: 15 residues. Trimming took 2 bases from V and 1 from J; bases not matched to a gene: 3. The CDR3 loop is CASSQLAGESYEQYF. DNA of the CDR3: TGTGCCAGCAGCCAATTAGCGGGGGAGTCCTACGAGCAGTACTTC.

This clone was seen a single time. CDR3 region: CASSPTSGTLVNTDTQYF. CDR3 nucleotides: TGTGCCAGCTCACCGACTAGCGGGACCTTGGTAAACACAGATACGCAGTATTTT. The rearrangement joins TRBV18 to TRBJ2-3; 11 nucleotides line up with TRBD2. V lost 3 bases to trimming and J lost 2 bases; unmatched junction nucleotides: 10. Germline V CDR1 and CDR2: KGHSH, LQKENI. The CDR3 has 18 residues.

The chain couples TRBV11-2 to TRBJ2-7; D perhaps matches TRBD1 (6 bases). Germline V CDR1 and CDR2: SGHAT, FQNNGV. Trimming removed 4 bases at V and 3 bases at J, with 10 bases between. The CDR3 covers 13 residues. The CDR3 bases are TGTGCCAGCAGCTCAGTGACAGGCTACGAGCAGTACTTC. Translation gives CASSSVTGYEQYF.

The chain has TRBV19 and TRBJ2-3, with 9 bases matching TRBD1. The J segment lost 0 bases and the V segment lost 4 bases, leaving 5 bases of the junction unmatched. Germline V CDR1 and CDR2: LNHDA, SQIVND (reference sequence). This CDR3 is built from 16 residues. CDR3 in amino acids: CASSTRQGGSTDTQYF. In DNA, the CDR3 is TGTGCCAGTAGTACTCGACAGGGGGGAAGCACAGATACGCAGTATTTT.

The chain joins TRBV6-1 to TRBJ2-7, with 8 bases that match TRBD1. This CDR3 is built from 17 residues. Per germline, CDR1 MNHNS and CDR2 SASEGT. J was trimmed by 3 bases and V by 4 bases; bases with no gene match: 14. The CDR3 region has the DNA TGTGCCAGCAGTGCTCTGGGCTCAGGGGGCTTCTACTACGAGCAGTACTTC. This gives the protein CASSALGSGGFYYEQYF.

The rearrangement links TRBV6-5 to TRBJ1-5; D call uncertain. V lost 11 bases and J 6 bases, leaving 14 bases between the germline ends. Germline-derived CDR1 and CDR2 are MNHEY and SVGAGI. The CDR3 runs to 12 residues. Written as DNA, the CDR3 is TGTGCCGCTAACGGCAGAGGTCAGCCCCAGCATTTT. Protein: CAANGRGQPQHF.

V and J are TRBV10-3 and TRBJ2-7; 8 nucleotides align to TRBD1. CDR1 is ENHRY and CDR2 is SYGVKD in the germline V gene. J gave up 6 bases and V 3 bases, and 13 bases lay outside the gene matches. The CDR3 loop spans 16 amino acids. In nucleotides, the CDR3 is TGTGCCATCAGTGATTCCGCCCGACAGGGGTGGCGCGAGCAGTACTTC. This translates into CAISDSARQGWREQYF.

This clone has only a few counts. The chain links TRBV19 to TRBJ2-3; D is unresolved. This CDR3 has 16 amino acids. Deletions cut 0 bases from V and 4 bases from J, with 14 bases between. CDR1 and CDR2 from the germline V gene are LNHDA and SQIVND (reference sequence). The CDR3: CASSIDPPGVADTQYF. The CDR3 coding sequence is TGTGCCAGTAGTATAGATCCCCCCGGAGTTGCAGATACGCAGTATTTT.

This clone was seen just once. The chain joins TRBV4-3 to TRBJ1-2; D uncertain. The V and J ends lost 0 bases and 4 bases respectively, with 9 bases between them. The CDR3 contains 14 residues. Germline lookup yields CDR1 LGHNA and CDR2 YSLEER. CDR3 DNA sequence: TGCGCCAGCAGCCAAGAGTTGAGGGTCTATGGCTACACCTTC. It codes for CASSQELRVYGYTF.

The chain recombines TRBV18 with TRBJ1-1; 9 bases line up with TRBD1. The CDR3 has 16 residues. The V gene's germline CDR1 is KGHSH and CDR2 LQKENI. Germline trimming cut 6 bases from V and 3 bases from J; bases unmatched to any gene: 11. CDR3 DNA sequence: TGTGCCAGCTCCGGGACAGGGAAGGTTGTGGACACTGAAGCTTTCTTT. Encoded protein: CASSGTGKVVDTEAFF.

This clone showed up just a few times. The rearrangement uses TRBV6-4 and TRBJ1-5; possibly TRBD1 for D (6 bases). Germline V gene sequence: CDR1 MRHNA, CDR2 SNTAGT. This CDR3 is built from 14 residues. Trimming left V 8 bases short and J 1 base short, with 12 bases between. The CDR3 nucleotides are TGTGCCAGCTTTAGGACAGCCAGCAATCAGCCCCAGCATTTT. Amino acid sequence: CASFRTASNQPQHF.

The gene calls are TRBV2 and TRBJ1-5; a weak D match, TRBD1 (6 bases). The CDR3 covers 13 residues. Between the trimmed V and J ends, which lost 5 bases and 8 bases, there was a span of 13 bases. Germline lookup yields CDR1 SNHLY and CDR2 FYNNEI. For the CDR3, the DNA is TGTGCCAGCAGTACAACAGGGTCTAAGCCCCAGCATTTT. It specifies CASSTTGSKPQHF.

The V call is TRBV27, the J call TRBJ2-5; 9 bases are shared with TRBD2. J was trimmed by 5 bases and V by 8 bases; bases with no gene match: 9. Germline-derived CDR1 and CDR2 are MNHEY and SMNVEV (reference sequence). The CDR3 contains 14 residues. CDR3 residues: CASSRGGQWETQYF. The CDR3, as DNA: TGTGCCAGCTCGCGGGGGGGCCAGTGGGAGACCCAGTACTTC.

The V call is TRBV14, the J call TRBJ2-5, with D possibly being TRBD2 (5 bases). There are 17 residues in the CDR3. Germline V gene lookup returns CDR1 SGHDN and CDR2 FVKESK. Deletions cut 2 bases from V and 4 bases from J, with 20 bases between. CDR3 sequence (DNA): TGTGCCAGCAGCCAAATGGGGATAATGGACCGGGGAGAGACCCAGTACTTC. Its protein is CASSQMGIMDRGETQYF.